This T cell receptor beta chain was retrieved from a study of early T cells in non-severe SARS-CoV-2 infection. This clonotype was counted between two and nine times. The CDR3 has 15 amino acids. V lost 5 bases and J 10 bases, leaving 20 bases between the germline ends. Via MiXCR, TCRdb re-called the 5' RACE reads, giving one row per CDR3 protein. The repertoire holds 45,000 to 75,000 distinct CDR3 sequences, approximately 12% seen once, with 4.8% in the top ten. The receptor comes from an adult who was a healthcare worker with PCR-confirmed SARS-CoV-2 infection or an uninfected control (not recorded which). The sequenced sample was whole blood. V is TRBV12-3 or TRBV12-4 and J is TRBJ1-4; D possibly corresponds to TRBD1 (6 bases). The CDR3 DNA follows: TGTGCCAGCAGTCCCGCGAGTAGGGGGGACCGAAAACTGTTTTTT. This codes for CASSPASRGDRKLFF.